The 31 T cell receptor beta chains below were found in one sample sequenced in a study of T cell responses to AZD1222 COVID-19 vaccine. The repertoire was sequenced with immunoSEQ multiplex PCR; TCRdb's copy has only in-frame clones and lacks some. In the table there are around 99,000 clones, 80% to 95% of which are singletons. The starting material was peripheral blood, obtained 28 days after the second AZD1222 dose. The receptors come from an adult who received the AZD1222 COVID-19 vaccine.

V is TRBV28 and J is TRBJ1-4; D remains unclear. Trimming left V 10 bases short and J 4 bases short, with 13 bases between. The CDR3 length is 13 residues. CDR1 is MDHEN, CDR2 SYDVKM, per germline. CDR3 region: CATTPGGNEKLFF. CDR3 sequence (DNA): TGTGCCACCACACCCGGCGGTAATGAAAAACTGTTTTTT.

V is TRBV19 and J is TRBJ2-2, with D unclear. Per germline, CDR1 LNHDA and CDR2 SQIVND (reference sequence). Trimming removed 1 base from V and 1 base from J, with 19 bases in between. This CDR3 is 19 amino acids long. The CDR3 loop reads CASSIGRLISNQNTGELFF. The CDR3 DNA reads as TGTGCCAGTAGTATAGGGCGCCTGATTAGCAATCAGAACACCGGGGAGCTGTTTTTT.

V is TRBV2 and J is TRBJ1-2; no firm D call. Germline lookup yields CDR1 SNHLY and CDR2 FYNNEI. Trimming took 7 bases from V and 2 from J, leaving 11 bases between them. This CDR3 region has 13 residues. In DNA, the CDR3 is TGTGCCAGCACCCTCGAGGAGAACTATGGCTACACCTTC. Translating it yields CASTLEENYGYTF. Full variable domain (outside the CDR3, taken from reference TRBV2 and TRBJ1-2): EPEVTQTPSHQVTQMGQEVILRCVPISNHLYFYWYRQILGQKVEFLVSFYNNEISEKSEIFDDQFSVERPDGSNFTLKIRSTKLEDSAMYFCASTLEENYGYTFGSGTRLTVV.

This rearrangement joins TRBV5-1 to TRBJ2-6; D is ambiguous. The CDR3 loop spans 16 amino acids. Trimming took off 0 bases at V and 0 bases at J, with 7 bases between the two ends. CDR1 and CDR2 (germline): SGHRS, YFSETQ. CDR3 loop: CASSLEYYSGANVLTF. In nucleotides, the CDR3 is TGCGCCAGCAGCTTGGAATATTACTCTGGGGCCAACGTCCTGACTTTC. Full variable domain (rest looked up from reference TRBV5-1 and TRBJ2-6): KAGVTQTPRYLIKTRGQQVTLSCSPISGHRSVSWYQQTPGQGLQFLFEYFSETQRNKGNFPGRFSGRQFSNSRSEMNVSTLELGDSALYLCASSLEYYSGANVLTFGAGSRLTVL.

The CDR3 DNA reads as TGTGCCATCAGTGCGACAGAAGATCAGCCCCAGCATTTT. Translating it yields CAISATEDQPQHF. This chain links TRBV10-3 with TRBJ1-5; the D gene is possibly TRBD1 (5 bases). Per the germline V gene, CDR1 is ENHRY and CDR2 is SYGVKD. V was pared by 4 bases and J by 5 bases, with 9 bases between. The CDR3 covers 13 residues.

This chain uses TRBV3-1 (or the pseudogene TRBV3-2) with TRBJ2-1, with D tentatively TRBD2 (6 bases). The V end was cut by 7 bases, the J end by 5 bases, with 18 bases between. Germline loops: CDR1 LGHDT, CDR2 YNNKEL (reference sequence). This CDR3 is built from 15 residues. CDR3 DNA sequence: TGTGCCAGCAACTTAGCAGCGGGTTGGGACAATGAGCAGTTCTTC. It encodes CASNLAAGWDNEQFF.

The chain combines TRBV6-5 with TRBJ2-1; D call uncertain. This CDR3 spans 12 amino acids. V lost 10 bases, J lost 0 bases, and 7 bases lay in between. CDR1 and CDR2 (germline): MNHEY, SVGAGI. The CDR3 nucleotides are TGTGCCACCGGAGTCTCCTACAATGAGCAGTTCTTC. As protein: CATGVSYNEQFF.

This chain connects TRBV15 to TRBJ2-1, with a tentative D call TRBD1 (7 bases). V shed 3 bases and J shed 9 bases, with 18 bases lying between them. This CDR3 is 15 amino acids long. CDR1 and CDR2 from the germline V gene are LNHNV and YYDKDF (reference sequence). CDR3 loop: CATSRYRGGSSEQFF. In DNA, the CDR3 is TGTGCCACCAGCAGGTACAGGGGAGGTAGTAGTGAGCAGTTCTTC.

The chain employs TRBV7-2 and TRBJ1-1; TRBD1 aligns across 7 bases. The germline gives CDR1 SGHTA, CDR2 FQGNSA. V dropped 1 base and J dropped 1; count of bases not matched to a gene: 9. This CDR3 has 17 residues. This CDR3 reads CASSLVYPGGGNTEAFF. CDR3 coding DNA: TGTGCCAGCAGCTTAGTGTATCCAGGGGGTGGGAACACTGAAGCTTTCTTT.

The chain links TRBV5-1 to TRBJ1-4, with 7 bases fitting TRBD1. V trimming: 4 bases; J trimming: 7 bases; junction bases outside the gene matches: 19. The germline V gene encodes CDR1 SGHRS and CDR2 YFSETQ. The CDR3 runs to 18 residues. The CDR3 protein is CASSTLGTDPPEGEKLFF. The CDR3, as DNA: TGCGCCAGCAGCACCCTAGGGACAGACCCTCCCGAGGGTGAAAAACTGTTTTTT.

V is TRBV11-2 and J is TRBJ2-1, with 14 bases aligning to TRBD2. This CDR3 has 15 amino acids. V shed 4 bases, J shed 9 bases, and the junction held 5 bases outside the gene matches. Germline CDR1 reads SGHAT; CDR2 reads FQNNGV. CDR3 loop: CASSSTSGGAVEQFF. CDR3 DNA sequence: TGTGCCAGCAGCTCGACTAGCGGGGGGGCGGTTGAGCAGTTCTTC.

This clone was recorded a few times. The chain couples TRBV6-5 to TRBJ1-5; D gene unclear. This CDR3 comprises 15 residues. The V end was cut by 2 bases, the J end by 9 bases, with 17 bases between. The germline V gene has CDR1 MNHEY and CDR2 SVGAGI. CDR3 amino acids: CASSYGLTRRRPQHF. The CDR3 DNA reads TGTGCCAGCAGTTACGGGCTCACCAGGCGACGGCCCCAGCATTTT.

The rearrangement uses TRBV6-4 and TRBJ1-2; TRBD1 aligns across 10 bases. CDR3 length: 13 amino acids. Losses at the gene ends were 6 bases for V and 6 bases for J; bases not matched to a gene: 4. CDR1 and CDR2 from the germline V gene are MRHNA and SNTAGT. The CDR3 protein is CASRGDRGNGYTF. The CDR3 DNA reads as TGTGCCAGCAGAGGGGACAGGGGTAATGGCTACACCTTC.

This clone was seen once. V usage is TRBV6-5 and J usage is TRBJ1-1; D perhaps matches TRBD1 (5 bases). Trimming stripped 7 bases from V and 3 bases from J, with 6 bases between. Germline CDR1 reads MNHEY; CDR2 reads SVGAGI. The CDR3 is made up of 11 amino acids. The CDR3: CASKGHTEAFF. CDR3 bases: TGTGCCAGCAAGGGGCACACTGAAGCTTTCTTT.

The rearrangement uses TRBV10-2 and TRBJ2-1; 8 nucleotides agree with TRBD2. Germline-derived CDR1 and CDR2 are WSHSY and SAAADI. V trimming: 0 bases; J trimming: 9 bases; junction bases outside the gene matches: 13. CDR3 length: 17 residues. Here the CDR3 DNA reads TGCGCCAGCAGTGAGTCGCGATACCCAGCGGGAGATGGTGAGCAGTTCTTC. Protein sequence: CASSESRYPAGDGEQFF.

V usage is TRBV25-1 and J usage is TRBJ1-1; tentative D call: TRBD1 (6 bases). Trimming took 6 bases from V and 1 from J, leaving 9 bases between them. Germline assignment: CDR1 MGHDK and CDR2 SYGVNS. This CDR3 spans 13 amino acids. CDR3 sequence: CASRRTENTEAFF. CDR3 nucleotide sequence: TGTGCCAGCAGACGGACAGAGAACACTGAAGCTTTCTTT.

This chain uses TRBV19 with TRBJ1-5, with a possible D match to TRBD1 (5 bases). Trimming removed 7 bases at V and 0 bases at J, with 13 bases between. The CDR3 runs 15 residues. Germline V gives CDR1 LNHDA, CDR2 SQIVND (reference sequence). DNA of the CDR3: TGTGCCAGTATTAGGACATCTTATAGCAATCAGCCCCAGCATTTT. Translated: CASIRTSYSNQPQHF. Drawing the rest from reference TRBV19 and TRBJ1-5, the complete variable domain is DGGITQSPKYLFRKEGQNVTLSCEQNLNHDAMYWYRQDPGQGLRLIYYSQIVNDFQKGDIAEGYSVSREKKESFPLTVTSAQKNPTAFYLCASIRTSYSNQPQHFGDGTRLSIL.

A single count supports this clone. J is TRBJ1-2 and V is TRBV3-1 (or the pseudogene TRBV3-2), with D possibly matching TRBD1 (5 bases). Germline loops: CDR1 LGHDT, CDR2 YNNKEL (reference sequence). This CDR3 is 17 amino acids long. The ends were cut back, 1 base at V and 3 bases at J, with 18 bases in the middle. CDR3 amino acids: CASSQGMGGEMDYGYTF. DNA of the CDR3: TGTGCCAGCAGCCAAGGCATGGGGGGGGAAATGGACTATGGCTACACCTTC.

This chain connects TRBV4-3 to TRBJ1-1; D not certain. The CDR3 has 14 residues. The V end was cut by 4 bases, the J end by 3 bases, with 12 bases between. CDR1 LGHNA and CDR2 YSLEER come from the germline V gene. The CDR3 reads CASSLVASYTEAFF. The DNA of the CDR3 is TGCGCCAGCAGCCTGGTAGCTAGCTACACTGAAGCTTTCTTT.

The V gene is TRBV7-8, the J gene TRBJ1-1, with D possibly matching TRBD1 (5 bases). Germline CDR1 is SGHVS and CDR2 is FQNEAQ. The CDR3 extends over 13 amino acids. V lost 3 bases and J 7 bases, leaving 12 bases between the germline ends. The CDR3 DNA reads TGTGCCAGCAGCTTTAGGGGATGGGGTGAAGCTTTCTTT. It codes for CASSFRGWGEAFF.

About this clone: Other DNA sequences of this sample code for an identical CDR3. Written as DNA, the CDR3 is TGTGCCAGCTCACCGACAGGGGGGTCCTACGAGCAGTACTTC. It translates to CASSPTGGSYEQYF. The V call is TRBV18, the J call TRBJ2-7, with 9 nucleotides matching TRBD1. This CDR3 contains 14 residues. Losses at the gene ends were 3 bases for V and 1 base for J; bases not matched to a gene: 1. Germline lookup yields CDR1 KGHSH and CDR2 LQKENI.

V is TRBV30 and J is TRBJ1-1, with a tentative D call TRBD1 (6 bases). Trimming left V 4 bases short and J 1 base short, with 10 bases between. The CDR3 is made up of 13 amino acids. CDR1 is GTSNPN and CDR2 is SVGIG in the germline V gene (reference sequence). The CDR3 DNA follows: TGTGCCTGGACCCCAGGGGCGAACACTGAAGCTTTCTTT. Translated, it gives CAWTPGANTEAFF.

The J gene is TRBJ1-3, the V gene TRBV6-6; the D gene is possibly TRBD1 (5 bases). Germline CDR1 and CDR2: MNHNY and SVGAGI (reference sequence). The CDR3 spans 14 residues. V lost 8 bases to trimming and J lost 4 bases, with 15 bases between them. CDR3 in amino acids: CASFDGGSGNTIYF. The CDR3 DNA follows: TGTGCCAGCTTCGACGGGGGGAGCGGAAACACCATATATTTT.

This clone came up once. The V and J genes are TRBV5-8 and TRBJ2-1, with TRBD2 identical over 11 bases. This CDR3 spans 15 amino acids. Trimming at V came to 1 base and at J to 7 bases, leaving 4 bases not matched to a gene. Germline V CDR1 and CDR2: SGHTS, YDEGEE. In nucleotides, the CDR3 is TGTGCCAGCAGCTTGTCTAGCGGGGGGCCTAATGAGCAGTTCTTC. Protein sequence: CASSLSSGGPNEQFF.

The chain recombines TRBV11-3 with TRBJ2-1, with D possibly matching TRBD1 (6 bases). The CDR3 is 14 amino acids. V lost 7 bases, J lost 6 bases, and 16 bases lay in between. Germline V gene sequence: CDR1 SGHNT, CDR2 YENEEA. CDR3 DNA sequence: TGTGCCAGCACCTACAGGGTAGGAGTCAATGAGCAGTTCTTC. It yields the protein CASTYRVGVNEQFF. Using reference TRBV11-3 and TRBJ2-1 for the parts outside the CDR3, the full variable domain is EAGVVQSPRYKIIEKKQPVAFWCNPISGHNTLYWYLQNLGQGPELLIRYENEEAVDDSQLPKDRFSAERLKGVDSTLKIQPAELGDSAVYLCASTYRVGVNEQFFGPGTRLTVL.

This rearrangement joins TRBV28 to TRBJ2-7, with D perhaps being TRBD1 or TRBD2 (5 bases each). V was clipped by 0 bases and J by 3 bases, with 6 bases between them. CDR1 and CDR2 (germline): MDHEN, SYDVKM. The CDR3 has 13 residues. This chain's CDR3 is CASSLWGVYEQYF. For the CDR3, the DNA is TGTGCCAGCAGTTTATGGGGGGTCTACGAGCAGTACTTC.

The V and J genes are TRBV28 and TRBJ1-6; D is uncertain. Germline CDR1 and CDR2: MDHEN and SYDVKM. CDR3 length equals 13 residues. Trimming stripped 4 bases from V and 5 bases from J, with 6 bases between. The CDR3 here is CASSSANNSPLHF. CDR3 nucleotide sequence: TGTGCCAGCAGTTCTGCGAATAATTCACCCCTCCACTTT.

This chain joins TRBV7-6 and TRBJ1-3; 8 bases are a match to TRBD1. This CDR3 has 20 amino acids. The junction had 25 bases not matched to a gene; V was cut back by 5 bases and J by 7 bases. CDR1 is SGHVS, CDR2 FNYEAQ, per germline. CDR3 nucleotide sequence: TGTGCCAGCAGCGCCTTTGACAGGGGCCCGGGTGGGGAGGTCGCGAACACCATATATTTT. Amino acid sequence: CASSAFDRGPGGEVANTIYF.

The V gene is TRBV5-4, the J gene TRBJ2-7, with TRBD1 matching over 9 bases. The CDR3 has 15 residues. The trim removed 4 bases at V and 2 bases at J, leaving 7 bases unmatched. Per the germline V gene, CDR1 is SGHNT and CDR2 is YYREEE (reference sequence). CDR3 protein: CASSPDRGKTYEQYF. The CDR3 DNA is TGTGCCAGCAGCCCGGACAGGGGTAAAACCTACGAGCAGTACTTC.

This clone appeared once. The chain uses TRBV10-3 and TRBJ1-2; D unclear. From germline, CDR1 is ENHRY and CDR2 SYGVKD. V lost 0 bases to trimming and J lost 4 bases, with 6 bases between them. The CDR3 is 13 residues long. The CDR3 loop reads CAISESGLYGYTF. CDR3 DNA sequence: TGTGCCATCAGTGAGTCCGGCCTCTATGGCTACACCTTC.

For the CDR3, the DNA is TGCGCCAGCAGCCAAGGTGCTAGCCTCCCCCCTGAGCAGTTCTTC. Amino acid sequence: CASSQGASLPPEQFF. J is TRBJ2-1 and V is TRBV4-3; D is perhaps TRBD2 (5 bases). V lost 1 base, J lost 9 bases, and 16 bases lay in between. The CDR3 has 15 amino acids. CDR1 LGHNA and CDR2 YSLEER come from the germline V gene.